Presented here are 22 T cell receptor beta chains from one specimen sequenced in a study of cytomegalovirus exposure and HLA in healthy donors. The PCR employed 60 Vbeta primers together with 13 Jbeta primers. Clones were sequenced by immunoSEQ multiplex PCR, and TCRdb holds only the in-frame ones, with some missing. The repertoire holds some 160,000 clones, with around 77% as singletons. Sequences were obtained from PBMCs. Receptor source: a woman in her 30s in good health and CMV-seronegative.

Regarding this clone: At one boundary the junction diverges from the germline segment, which might be a read error. This chain uses TRBV7-7 with TRBJ2-1; 8 bases map to TRBD1. CDR1 is SSHAT, CDR2 FNYEAQ, per germline (reference sequence). The CDR3 covers 14 residues. The CDR3 spells CASSQGQGRNEQFF. For the CDR3, the DNA is TGTGCTAGCAGCCAAGGACAGGGACGAAATGAGCAGTTCTTC.

The count of this clone is one. The CDR3 protein is CASSLAGTPSPLHF. Written as DNA, the CDR3 is TGTGCCAGCAGCTTAGCTGGCACCCCCTCACCCCTCCACTTT. The J gene is TRBJ1-6, the V gene TRBV7-2; no clear D. This CDR3 comprises 14 residues. Trimming shortened V by 0 bases and J by 10 bases, and 10 bases separated the two germline ends. CDR1 and CDR2 from the germline V gene are SGHTA and FQGNSA.

The gene calls are TRBV5-6 and TRBJ2-5; D call uncertain. Germline V gene sequence: CDR1 SGHDT, CDR2 YYEEEE. The V and J ends lost 0 bases and 7 bases respectively, with 4 bases between them. This CDR3 contains 11 residues. As DNA, the CDR3 is TGTGCCAGCAGCTTGGGCGGGACCCAGTACTTC. Its protein is CASSLGGTQYF.

The CDR3: CAISEVFSGDTGELFF. The CDR3 region has the DNA TGTGCCATCAGTGAGGTCTTTTCAGGGGACACCGGGGAGCTGTTTTTT. The chain combines TRBV10-3 with TRBJ2-2; D is possibly TRBD1 (6 bases). Trimming cost V 2 bases and J 3 bases, with 13 bases left between them. CDR1 ENHRY and CDR2 SYGVKD come from the germline V gene. The CDR3 contains 16 residues.

The chain joins TRBV5-4 to TRBJ1-2, with D possibly matching TRBD1 (6 bases). This CDR3 region has 14 residues. Germline loops: CDR1 SGHNT, CDR2 YYREEE (reference sequence). The V end was cut by 0 bases, the J end by 3 bases, with 9 bases between. In nucleotides, the CDR3 is TGTGCCAGCAGCTTGGACAGGGCCGACTATGGCTACACCTTC. It encodes CASSLDRADYGYTF.

J is TRBJ2-1 and V is TRBV6-4; TRBD1 aligns across 9 bases. There are 15 residues in the CDR3. Germline CDR1 is MRHNA and CDR2 is SNTAGT. The ends lost 6 bases at V and 6 bases at J; junction bases unmatched: 9. In nucleotides, the CDR3 is TGTGCCAGCAGGAGATCCGGGACAGGGCCCAATGAGCAGTTCTTC. It is translated as CASRRSGTGPNEQFF.

This clone was counted a few times. V and J are TRBV28 and TRBJ1-5, with no clear D. Trimming took 5 bases from V and 4 from J, leaving 12 bases between them. Germline V gives CDR1 MDHEN, CDR2 SYDVKM. The CDR3 is made up of 14 amino acids. CDR3 in amino acids: CASSPDGRNQPQHF. CDR3 bases: TGTGCCAGCAGTCCCGACGGGAGAAATCAGCCCCAGCATTTT.

The V call is TRBV5-4, the J call TRBJ1-2; D not resolved. CDR3 length: 14 residues. V was pared by 0 bases and J by 2 bases, with 8 bases between. The V gene's germline CDR1 is SGHNT and CDR2 YYREEE (reference sequence). CDR3 protein: CASSLVGGNYGYTF. CDR3 in DNA: TGTGCCAGCAGCTTGGTTGGAGGCAACTATGGCTACACCTTC.

This clone was counted a few times. This chain joins TRBV5-6 and TRBJ2-1; possible D gene TRBD2, 5 bases. Germline V gives CDR1 SGHDT, CDR2 YYEEEE. The CDR3 spans 16 residues. The V and J ends lost 2 bases and 0 bases respectively, with 12 bases between them. CDR3 amino acids: CASSLFRRVSYNEQFF. The DNA of the CDR3 is TGTGCCAGCAGCTTATTTAGGCGGGTCTCCTACAATGAGCAGTTCTTC. The variable domain in full, completed from reference TRBV5-6 and TRBJ2-1, reads DAGVTQSPTHLIKTRGQQVTLRCSPKSGHDTVSWYQQALGQGPQFIFQYYEEEERQRGNFPDRFSGHQFPNYSSELNVNALLLGDSALYLCASSLFRRVSYNEQFFGPGTRLTVL.

The chain joins TRBV19 to TRBJ1-4, with 11 bases lining up with TRBD1. The CDR3 is 15 residues long. Losses at the gene ends were 11 bases for V and 6 bases for J; bases not matched to a gene: 11. The V gene's germline CDR1 is LNHDA and CDR2 SQIVND (reference sequence). This chain's CDR3 is CAARDRGKEDEKLFF. DNA of the CDR3: TGTGCCGCCCGGGACAGGGGGAAGGAGGATGAAAAACTGTTTTTT.

The CDR3 DNA reads as TGTGCCAGCAGCTTAGCCTCAGGGTTCTACGAGCAGTACTTC. It codes for CASSLASGFYEQYF. This rearrangement joins TRBV11-2 to TRBJ2-7; a possible D gene is TRBD1 (5 bases). This CDR3 spans 14 amino acids. The ends were cut back, 1 base at V and 3 bases at J, with 10 bases in the middle. Germline CDR1 reads SGHAT; CDR2 reads FQNNGV.

J is TRBJ2-2 and V is TRBV9, with TRBD1 matching 8 bases. CDR3 size: 16 residues. Germline loops: CDR1 SGDLS, CDR2 YYNGEE. V lost 6 bases and J lost 1; bases outside the gene matches: 8. CDR3 protein: CASTSRTGGNTGELFF. The CDR3 DNA follows: TGTGCCAGCACCTCCCGAACAGGGGGGAACACCGGGGAGCTGTTTTTT.

The gene calls are TRBV12-2 and TRBJ1-3. TRBV12-2 is flagged as a pseudogene. The CDR3 is 10 amino acids. The DNA for the CDR3 is TGTGCAAGTCGCCCGAACACCATATATTTT. Its protein product is CASRPNTIYF.

The genes are TRBV10-2 and TRBJ2-7; 9 bases align to TRBD1. The CDR3 spans 14 residues. Germline V gives CDR1 WSHSY, CDR2 SAAADI. V was pared by 3 bases and J by 5 bases, with 5 bases of the junction left unmatched. CDR3 nucleotide sequence: TGCGCCAGCAGTGACCGGGACAGGGTCCACGAGCAGTACTTC. This translates into CASSDRDRVHEQYF.

CDR3 bases: TGTGCCAGCAGCGCACGGACTAGCGGCCTCACAGATACGCAGTATTTT. Translated, it gives CASSARTSGLTDTQYF. The rearrangement joins TRBV13 to TRBJ2-3; 10 nucleotides align to TRBD2. The CDR3 runs 16 residues. V lost 5 bases and J lost 2; bases outside the gene matches: 7. Germline V gene lookup returns CDR1 PRHDT and CDR2 FYEKMQ (reference sequence).

This clone was detected only a few times. The chain is built from TRBV4-1 and TRBJ2-7; the D gene is possibly TRBD2 (6 bases). The germline V gene encodes CDR1 MGHRA and CDR2 YSYEKL. The CDR3 is 14 amino acids. Between the trimmed V and J ends, which lost 1 base and 9 bases, there was a span of 16 bases. CDR3 DNA: TGCGCCAGCAGCCAAGTGGGACTCTCCCAGTGGCAGTACTTC. This sequence encodes CASSQVGLSQWQYF.

The V and J genes are TRBV2 and TRBJ1-2; 10 bases line up with TRBD1. The germline gives CDR1 SNHLY, CDR2 FYNNEI. This CDR3 contains 17 residues. Trimming removed 2 bases from V and 4 bases from J; junction bases left unmatched: 10. CDR3 region: CASSESTGTGDIYGYTF. The CDR3 DNA reads as TGTGCCAGCAGTGAATCTACCGGGACAGGGGACATCTATGGCTACACCTTC.

The chain recombines TRBV6-5 with TRBJ1-5, with D possibly TRBD1 on 5 matching bases. Trimming took 6 bases from V and 6 from J, leaving 12 bases between them. Per the germline V gene, CDR1 is MNHEY and CDR2 is SVGAGI. The CDR3 loop spans 13 amino acids. DNA for the CDR3: TGTGCCAGCAGCGACAGTCTCCGTCAGCCCCAGCATTTT. Translated, it gives CASSDSLRQPQHF.

This clone has more than one count but fewer than ten. The V gene is TRBV4-3, the J gene TRBJ2-3; 10 bases match TRBD1. Germline V gene sequence: CDR1 LGHNA, CDR2 YSLEER. CDR3 length: 15 residues. V was clipped by 0 bases and J by 6 bases; unmatched bases: 3. The CDR3 is CASSQERDRGDTQYF. In DNA, the CDR3 is TGCGCCAGCAGCCAAGAAAGGGACAGGGGTGATACGCAGTATTTT.

V and J are TRBV5-6 and TRBJ1-6, with a possible D match to TRBD1 (6 bases). V shed 4 bases and J shed 9 bases, with 26 bases lying between them. Germline-derived CDR1 and CDR2 are SGHDT and YYEEEE. The CDR3 is 18 residues long. The CDR3 sequence is CASSGGAAQAFGSSPLHF. The CDR3 bases are TGTGCCAGCAGCGGGGGGGCGGCGCAGGCGTTTGGGAGTTCACCCCTCCACTTT.

This clone was detected only a few times. V usage is TRBV4-3 and J usage is TRBJ2-7; TRBD1 is a possible D gene (6 bases). With 5 bases removed from V and 2 bases from J, the gap between germline ends came to 16 bases. The CDR3 runs 15 residues. The germline V gene encodes CDR1 LGHNA and CDR2 YSLEER. The CDR3 reads CASSARDKYPYEQYF. As DNA, the CDR3 is TGCGCCAGCAGCGCTCGGGACAAATACCCCTACGAGCAGTACTTC.

The chain joins TRBV9 to TRBJ2-1; TRBD1 aligns across 8 bases. Germline V gene sequence: CDR1 SGDLS, CDR2 YYNGEE. V trimming: 3 bases; J trimming: 5 bases; junction bases outside the gene matches: 4. The CDR3 consists of 14 residues. CDR3 region: CASSAGGMHNEQFF. CDR3 coding DNA: TGTGCCAGCAGCGCAGGGGGCATGCACAATGAGCAGTTCTTC.